The 3 T cell receptor beta chains below all came from one sample that was sequenced in a study of shared clonotypes between healthy human individuals. Measured with immunoSEQ multiplex PCR; TCRdb has only the in-frame clones, and not every one. The table shows roughly 2.6 million clones, with more than 90% occurring only once. Sequencing was performed on naive CD4+ T cells sorted from blood. The subset denotes: CD45RA+ positively selected. The receptor source for this set is a young man in good health.

This clone occurred once. The same CDR3 also results from other DNA sequences found in this sample. The chain links TRBV27 to TRBJ2-7; 7 nucleotides agree with TRBD1. The CDR3 extends over 15 amino acids. The trim removed 1 base at V and 5 bases at J, leaving 8 bases unmatched. CDR1 MNHEY and CDR2 SMNVEV come from the germline V gene (reference sequence). CDR3 region: CASSLFGDRVHEQYF. The DNA of the CDR3 is TGTGCCAGCAGTTTATTCGGGGACAGAGTTCACGAGCAGTACTTC.

The J gene is TRBJ2-1, the V gene TRBV7-2; 13 positions match TRBD2. Germline-derived CDR1 and CDR2 are SGHTA and FQGNSA. The J segment lost 2 bases and the V segment lost 5 bases, leaving 12 bases of the junction unmatched. The CDR3 is made up of 19 amino acids. CDR3 protein: CASSGTGTSGALTYNEQFF. Written as DNA, the CDR3 is TGTGCCAGCAGCGGGACCGGGACTAGCGGGGCTCTTACCTACAATGAGCAGTTCTTC.

The genes are TRBV21-1 and TRBJ1-3. TRBV21-1 is shown as a pseudogene. The CDR3 is 15 amino acids. CDR3 protein: CASSKTPASGNTIYF. The CDR3 bases are TGTGCCAGCAGCAAAACCCCAGCCTCTGGAAACACCATATATTTT.